Presented here are 13 T cell receptor beta chains from one specimen sequenced in a study of blood T cell repertoires in COVID-19. The repertoire was sequenced with immunoSEQ multiplex PCR; TCRdb's copy has only in-frame clones and lacks some. This sample carries some 150,000 clones, around 83% of them seen once, and the ten largest clones take more than 5.5%. Sequenced input: peripheral blood. The origin of the receptors is a woman aged 45-60 years in a cohort sampled during active or convalescent COVID-19.

This clone was observed a handful of times. This chain joins TRBV9 and TRBJ2-7; 11 nucleotides match TRBD1. From germline, CDR1 is SGDLS and CDR2 YYNGEE. This CDR3 region has 16 residues. V shed 7 bases, J shed 2 bases, and the junction held 11 bases outside the gene matches. CDR3 sequence (DNA): TGTGCCAGCGGCCCGGGGGACAGGGGGTCGCCCTACGAGCAGTACTTC. Protein sequence: CASGPGDRGSPYEQYF.

This chain links TRBV19 with TRBJ1-1; D perhaps matches TRBD1 (5 bases). CDR3 length equals 15 residues. The germline CDR1 and CDR2 sequences are LNHDA and SQIVND (reference sequence). Trimming stripped 3 bases from V and 2 bases from J, with 13 bases between. The CDR3 reads CASSIGGGINTEAFF. CDR3 bases: TGTGCCAGTAGTATCGGGGGGGGAATCAACACTGAAGCTTTCTTT.

The chain recombines TRBV5-6 with TRBJ2-1; no clear D. The germline V gene encodes CDR1 SGHDT and CDR2 YYEEEE. This CDR3 spans 11 amino acids. Trimming stripped 5 bases from V and 6 bases from J, with 6 bases between. The CDR3 DNA is TGTGCCAGCAGTCGGAGCAATGAGCAGTTCTTC. Residues: CASSRSNEQFF.

The rearrangement uses TRBV5-4 and TRBJ1-4; 7 bases agree with TRBD1. Germline CDR1 SGHNT, CDR2 YYREEE (reference sequence). The CDR3 is 15 residues long. V gave up 0 bases and J gave up 7 bases; unmatched junction bases: 6. CDR3 nucleotide sequence: TGTGCCAGCAGCTTGGGTAGACAGGGACTTGAAAAACTGTTTTTT. Translated, it gives CASSLGRQGLEKLFF. Full variable domain (missing parts from reference TRBV5-4 and TRBJ1-4): ETGVTQSPTHLIKTRGQQVTLRCSSQSGHNTVSWYQQALGQGPQFIFQYYREEENGRGNFPPRFSGLQFPNYSSELNVNALELDDSALYLCASSLGRQGLEKLFFGSGTQLSVL.

This chain uses TRBV6-5 with TRBJ2-7; tentative D call: TRBD1 (5 bases). This CDR3 has 14 amino acids. V lost 2 bases and J lost 2, with 10 bases in between. Looked up from germline, CDR1 is MNHEY and CDR2 is SVGAGI. The CDR3 protein is CASSYGRAAYEQYF. The CDR3 DNA is TGTGCCAGCAGTTACGGCAGGGCAGCCTACGAGCAGTACTTC.

The rearrangement links TRBV2 to TRBJ1-2; no clear D gene. The CDR3 runs 13 residues. The germline CDR1 and CDR2 sequences are SNHLY and FYNNEI. With 3 bases removed from V and 4 bases from J, the gap between germline ends came to 9 bases. The CDR3, as DNA: TGTGCCAGCAGTGATCCAGGAATCTATGGCTACACCTTC. This encodes CASSDPGIYGYTF. Supplemented by reference TRBV2 and TRBJ1-2, the full variable domain reads EPEVTQTPSHQVTQMGQEVILRCVPISNHLYFYWYRQILGQKVEFLVSFYNNEISEKSEIFDDQFSVERPDGSNFTLKIRSTKLEDSAMYFCASSDPGIYGYTFGSGTRLTVV.

The V gene is TRBV30, the J gene TRBJ2-7; tentatively, D is TRBD1 (6 bases). This CDR3 region has 13 residues. Germline V CDR1 and CDR2: GTSNPN, SVGIG (reference sequence). The V end was cut by 7 bases, the J end by 6 bases, with 19 bases between. In nucleotides, the CDR3 is TGTGCCTCCGGACGGTTGGGGGCTGTCGAGCAGTACTTC. Its translation is CASGRLGAVEQYF.

V is TRBV7-9 and J is TRBJ1-2; TRBD1 might be the D (5 bases). The V gene lost 7 bases and the J gene lost 6 bases, with 21 bases spanning the gap. The CDR3 extends over 15 amino acids. CDR1 SEHNR and CDR2 FQNEAQ come from the germline V gene (reference sequence). The CDR3 sequence is CASTLMTGGRDGYTF. CDR3 in DNA: TGTGCCAGCACCCTAATGACCGGGGGACGAGATGGCTACACCTTC.

The chain recombines TRBV9 with TRBJ1-3, with a weak D call TRBD1 (6 bases). Trimming removed 2 bases from V and 4 bases from J, with 10 bases in between. There are 14 residues in the CDR3. The germline CDR1 and CDR2 sequences are SGDLS and YYNGEE. For the CDR3, the DNA is TGTGCCAGCAGCGTCAGGGGCGGGGGAAACACCATATATTTT. This codes for CASSVRGGGNTIYF.

The chain employs TRBV27 and TRBJ2-3, with D possibly matching TRBD1 (6 bases). The CDR3 is 16 residues long. Germline V gene sequence: CDR1 MNHEY, CDR2 SMNVEV (reference sequence). V lost 0 bases and J lost 1, with 11 bases in between. The DNA for the CDR3 is TGTGCCAGCAGTTTATCCAGGGGTTCGGGCACAGATACGCAGTATTTT. Translated: CASSLSRGSGTDTQYF.

Only a few counts were recorded for this clone. The chain carries TRBV3-1 (or the pseudogene TRBV3-2) and TRBJ2-2; D unclear. Germline V gene data show CDR1 as LGHDT and CDR2 as YNNKEL (reference sequence). The length of the CDR3 is 14 residues. Trimming took 1 base from V and 5 from J, leaving 8 bases between them. CDR3 nucleotides: TGTGCCAGCAGCCAAGGACTTGGGACCGGGGAGCTGTTTTTT. Translation: CASSQGLGTGELFF.

V gene TRBV11-2 combines with J gene TRBJ2-1, with 7 nucleotides matching TRBD1. The length of the CDR3 is 15 residues. Germline V gives CDR1 SGHAT, CDR2 FQNNGV. Losses at the gene ends were 7 bases for V and 3 bases for J; bases not matched to a gene: 9. CDR3: CASTVPGQSYNEQFF. The CDR3 DNA reads as TGTGCCAGCACCGTCCCGGGACAGAGCTACAATGAGCAGTTCTTC. Looking up the rest from reference TRBV11-2 and TRBJ2-1 gives the full variable domain: EAGVAQSPRYKIIEKRQSVAFWCNPISGHATLYWYQQILGQGPKLLIQFQNNGVVDDSQLPKDRFSAERLKGVDSTLKIQPAKLEDSAVYLCASTVPGQSYNEQFFGPGTRLTVL.

This chain connects TRBV3-1 (or the pseudogene TRBV3-2) to TRBJ2-3; TRBD2 matches at 10 bases. V lost 4 bases and J lost 2; bases outside the gene matches: 3. This CDR3 region has 15 residues. The germline V gene encodes CDR1 LGHDT and CDR2 YNNKEL (reference sequence). The CDR3, as DNA: TGTGCCAGCAGCCTCCTAGCGGGGGACACAGATACGCAGTATTTT. This gives the protein CASSLLAGDTDTQYF.